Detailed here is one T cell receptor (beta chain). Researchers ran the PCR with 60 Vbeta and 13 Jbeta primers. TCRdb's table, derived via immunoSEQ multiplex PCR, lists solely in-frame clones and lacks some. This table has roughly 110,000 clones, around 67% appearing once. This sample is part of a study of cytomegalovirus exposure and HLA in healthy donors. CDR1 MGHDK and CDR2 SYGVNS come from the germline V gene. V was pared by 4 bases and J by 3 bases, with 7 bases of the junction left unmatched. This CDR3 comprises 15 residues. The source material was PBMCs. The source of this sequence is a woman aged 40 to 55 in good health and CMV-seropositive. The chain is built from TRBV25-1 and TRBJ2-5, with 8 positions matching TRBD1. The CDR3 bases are TGTGCCAGCAGTGCACAGACAGGGGAAGAAGAGACCCAGTACTTC. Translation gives CASSAQTGEEETQYF.